Listed below are T cell receptor beta chains from one sample, sequenced in a study of technical replicates of blood from a handful of donors. Method: immunoSEQ multiplex PCR; TCRdb's copy keeps in-frame clones and lacks some. The sample has over 50,000 clones, around 88% seen once; the top ten hold approximately 5.1%. The sample comprised PBMCs. The receptors derive from a human donor in good health. Some clones in this sample may be carry-over from other donors' samples. CDR3s include the opening cysteine and the closing phenylalanine or tryptophan. Fields, in order: J gene, V gene, D gene, clone size, CDR3 protein, CDR3 DNA. A D gene is named only where the DNA matches it firmly. Not all rows give a size; the values are once, few, many and, for expanded clones, a class.

>TRBJ2-3|TRBV7-2|.|.
CASSLERFDTDTQYF
TGTGCCAGCAGCTTAGAGCGGTTCGACACAGATACGCAGTATTTT
>TRBJ1-5|TRBV6-1|.|.
CASSASYQPQHF
TGTGCCAGCAGTGCCAGTTATCAGCCCCAGCATTTT
>TRBJ2-2|TRBV4-2|TRBD2|.
CASSQDLTAGRGTGELFF
TGTGCCAGCAGCCAAGACCTCACTGCGGGGCGGGGGACCGGGGAGCTGTTTTTT
>TRBJ1-2|TRBV7-2|.|.
CASSFPGQEGNTF
TGTGCCAGCAGCTTCCCAGGGCAGGAGGGTAACACCTTC
>TRBJ1-1|TRBV10-3|TRBD1|.
CAIRQGEGNTEAFF
TGTGCCATCCGACAGGGGGAAGGGAACACTGAAGCTTTCTTT
>TRBJ2-5|TRBV7-7|TRBD2|.
CASSPSIAGGPRETQYF
TGTGCCAGCAGCCCTTCAATAGCGGGAGGGCCTCGGGAGACCCAGTACTTC
>TRBJ1-4|TRBV7-9|TRBD1|.
CASSSAGGEEKLFF
TGTGCCAGCAGCTCGGCAGGGGGCGAGGAAAAACTGTTTTTT
>TRBJ2-2|TRBV7-8|TRBD2|.
CASSLSGATGELFF
TGTGCCAGCAGCCTTAGCGGGGCCACCGGGGAGCTGTTTTTT
>TRBJ1-1|TRBV5-1|TRBD1|.
CASSWGTGRTEAFF
TGCGCCAGCAGCTGGGGGACAGGGAGGACTGAAGCTTTCTTT
>TRBJ2-7|TRBV15|TRBD1|.
CATSRDGTGDYEQYF
TGTGCCACCAGCAGGGACGGGACAGGAGATTACGAGCAGTACTTC
>TRBJ2-3|TRBV4-3|.|.
CASSQDVALSTDTQYF
TGCGCCAGCAGCCAAGATGTGGCTCTTAGCACAGATACGCAGTATTTT
>TRBJ2-2|TRBV6-1|.|.
CASSEFGGDTGELFF
TGTGCCAGCAGTGAATTTGGAGGAGACACCGGGGAGCTGTTTTTT
>TRBJ2-1|TRBV4-2|.|.
CASSQVGGLVNEQFF
TGTGCCAGCAGCCAAGTCGGGGGACTCGTCAATGAGCAGTTCTTC
>TRBJ2-1|TRBV6-4|TRBD1|.
CASSKDRAGNEQFF
TGTGCCAGCAGTAAGGACAGGGCGGGAAATGAGCAGTTCTTC
>TRBJ1-1|TRBV2|.|.
CASSEVVGEAFF
TGTGCCAGCAGTGAAGTAGTCGGTGAAGCTTTCTTT
>TRBJ1-1|TRBV29-1|TRBD1|.
CSARQGVTEAFF
TGCAGCGCCCGACAGGGGGTAACTGAAGCTTTCTTT
>TRBJ2-7|TRBV11-2|.|.
CASSLGEGVSYEQYF
TGTGCCAGCAGCTTGGGCGAAGGGGTGTCCTACGAGCAGTACTTC
>TRBJ2-1|TRBV2|TRBD2|once
CASRSERGRQFF
TGTGCCAGCAGGAGTGAGCGGGGGAGACAGTTCTTC
>TRBJ2-5|TRBV9|TRBD1|once
CASSVGTGAQETQYF
TGTGCCAGCAGCGTAGGGACAGGGGCCCAAGAGACCCAGTACTTC
>TRBJ1-6|TRBV5-1|.|.
CASSLEGYNSPLHF
TGCGCCAGCAGCTTGGAGGGGTATAATTCACCCCTCCACTTT
>TRBJ1-1|TRBV5-1|TRBD1|.
CASSLDRRGLSGTEAFF
TGCGCCAGCAGCTTGGATCGTAGGGGGCTATCGGGCACTGAAGCTTTCTTT
>TRBJ1-4|TRBV30|.|.
CAWSVTGGQREKLFF
TGTGCCTGGAGTGTAACGGGGGGGCAACGAGAAAAACTGTTTTTT
>TRBJ2-4|TRBV19|TRBD1|.
CASRRQGAKNIQYF
TGTGCCAGTAGAAGACAGGGGGCCAAAAACATTCAGTACTTC
>TRBJ2-1|TRBV29-1|.|.
CSVVGGTSYNEQFF
TGCAGCGTGGTTGGCGGGACCTCCTACAATGAGCAGTTCTTC
>TRBJ2-3|TRBV11-3|.|.
CASSSGAGSTDTQYF
TGTGCCAGCAGCTCTGGGGCGGGGAGCACAGATACGCAGTATTTT
>TRBJ1-1|TRBV6-1|.|.
CASSELQFRTEAFF
TGTGCCAGCAGTGAATTGCAGTTTCGCACTGAAGCTTTCTTT
>TRBJ2-2|TRBV28|.|.
CASSAYGGGANTGELFF
TGTGCCAGCAGTGCTTATGGCGGAGGCGCGAACACCGGGGAGCTGTTTTTT
>TRBJ2-2|TRBV2|TRBD2|medium-sized
CAASGRAFTGELFF
TGTGCCGCCTCCGGGAGGGCCTTCACCGGGGAGCTGTTTTTT
>TRBJ1-3|TRBV25-1|TRBD1|few
CATGTDGNTIYF
TGTGCCACCGGGACAGATGGAAACACCATATATTTT
>TRBJ2-2|TRBV5-1|TRBD2|.
CASSRLAGGPGELFF
TGCGCCAGCAGCCGTCTAGCGGGGGGCCCCGGGGAGCTGTTTTTT
>TRBJ2-7|TRBV21-1|.|.
CASSGRRDKDSYEQYF
TGTGCCAGCAGCGGACGCCGGGACAAAGACTCCTACGAGCAGTACTTC
>TRBJ1-2|TRBV11-2|.|.
CASSAQGLYGYTF
TGTGCCAGCAGCGCACAGGGTCTCTATGGCTACACCTTC
>TRBJ2-5|TRBV5-1|TRBD1|.
CASSSGQINQETQYF
TGCGCCAGCAGCTCGGGACAGATCAACCAAGAGACCCAGTACTTC
>TRBJ2-7|TRBV27|.|.
CASKVDSSYEQYF
TGTGCCAGCAAGGTGGACAGTTCCTACGAGCAGTACTTC
>TRBJ1-3|TRBV10-3|.|.
CAISGGAGRGNTIYF
TGTGCCATCAGTGGGGGTGCGGGCCGCGGAAACACCATATATTTT
>TRBJ2-7|TRBV4-3|.|.
CASSQDRAPTYEQYF
TGCGCCAGCAGCCAAGATCGCGCGCCCACCTACGAGCAGTACTTC
>TRBJ1-1|TRBV27|.|.
CASSPNLDRTEAFF
TGTGCCAGCAGCCCAAATCTAGACAGGACTGAAGCTTTCTTT
>TRBJ2-7|TRBV6-5|.|.
CASRRDGSSYEQYF
TGTGCCAGCAGGCGGGACGGAAGCTCCTACGAGCAGTACTTC
>TRBJ1-2|TRBV4-3|.|.
CASSQDARGRGYTF
TGCGCCAGCAGCCAAGATGCTCGCGGGAGGGGCTACACCTTC